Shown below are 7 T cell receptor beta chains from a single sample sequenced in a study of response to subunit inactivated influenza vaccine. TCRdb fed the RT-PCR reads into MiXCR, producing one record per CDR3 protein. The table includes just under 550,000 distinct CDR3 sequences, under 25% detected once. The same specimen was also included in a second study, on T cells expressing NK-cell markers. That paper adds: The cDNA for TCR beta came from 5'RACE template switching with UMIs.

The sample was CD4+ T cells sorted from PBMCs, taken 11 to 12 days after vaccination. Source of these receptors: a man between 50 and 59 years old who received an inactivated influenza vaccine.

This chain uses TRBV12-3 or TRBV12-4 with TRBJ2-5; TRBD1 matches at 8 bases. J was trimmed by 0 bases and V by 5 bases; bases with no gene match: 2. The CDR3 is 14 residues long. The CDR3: CASSETGDQETQYF. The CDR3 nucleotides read TGTGCCAGCAGTGAGACAGGGGACCAAGAGACCCAGTACTTC.

The CDR3 coding sequence is TGTGCCAGCAGCTTGATGATAGGGGAATACAATGAGCAGTTCTTC. It is translated as CASSLMIGEYNEQFF. This sequence joins TRBV7-2 and TRBJ2-1; D is perhaps TRBD1 (5 bases). Germline values: CDR1 SGHTA, CDR2 FQGNSA. The V and J ends lost 3 bases and 4 bases respectively, with 13 bases between them. The CDR3 totals 15 residues.

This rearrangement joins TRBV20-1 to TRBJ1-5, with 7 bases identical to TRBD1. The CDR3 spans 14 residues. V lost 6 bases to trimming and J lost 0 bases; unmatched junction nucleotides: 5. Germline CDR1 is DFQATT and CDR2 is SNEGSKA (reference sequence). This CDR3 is CSATQGNSNQPQHF. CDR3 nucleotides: TGCAGTGCAACACAGGGGAATAGCAATCAGCCCCAGCATTTT.

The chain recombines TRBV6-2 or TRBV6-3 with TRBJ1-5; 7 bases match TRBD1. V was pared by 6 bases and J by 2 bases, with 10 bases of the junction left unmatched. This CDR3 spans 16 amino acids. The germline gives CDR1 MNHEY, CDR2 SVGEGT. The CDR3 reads CASRPETGWGNQPQHF. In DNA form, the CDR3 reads TGTGCCAGCAGACCGGAGACAGGGTGGGGCAATCAGCCCCAGCATTTT.

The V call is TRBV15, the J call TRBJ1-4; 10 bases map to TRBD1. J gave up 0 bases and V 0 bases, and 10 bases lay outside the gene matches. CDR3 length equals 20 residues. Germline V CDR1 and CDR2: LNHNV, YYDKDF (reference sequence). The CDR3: CATSRERGTGDLATNEKLFF. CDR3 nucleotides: TGTGCCACCAGCAGAGAACGAGGGACAGGGGACCTTGCAACTAATGAAAAACTGTTTTTT.

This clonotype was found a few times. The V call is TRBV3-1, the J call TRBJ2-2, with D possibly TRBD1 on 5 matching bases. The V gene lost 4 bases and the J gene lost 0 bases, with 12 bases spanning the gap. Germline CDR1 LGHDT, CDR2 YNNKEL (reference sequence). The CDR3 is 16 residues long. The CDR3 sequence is CASSPLGQTNTGELFF. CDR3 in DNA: TGTGCCAGCAGCCCCTTGGGGCAGACGAACACCGGGGAGCTGTTTTTT.

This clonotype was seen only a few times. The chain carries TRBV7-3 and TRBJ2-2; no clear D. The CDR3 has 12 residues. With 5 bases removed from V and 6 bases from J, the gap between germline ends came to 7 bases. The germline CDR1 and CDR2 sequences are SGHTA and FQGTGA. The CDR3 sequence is CASSLTPGELFF. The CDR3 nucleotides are TGTGCCAGCAGCCTGACCCCCGGGGAGCTGTTTTTT.